Presented here are 15 T cell receptor beta chains from one specimen sequenced in a study of vaccination effects on CD4 cells after COVID-19. Expansion of antigen-specific CD4+ T cells with viral peptide pools was carried out by the ViraFEST assay before sequencing. Isolation of CD4+ T cells took place after 10 days of culture. The study found no prior SARS-CoV-2 infection in the vaccine recipients, who tested negative for nucleocapsid antibodies. Antigen specificity for these receptors is unknown. The table came from immunoSEQ multiplex PCR; TCRdb's copy has only in-frame clones and leaves some out. The repertoire consists of roughly 19,000 clones, with about 65% occurring once and the leading ten covering roughly a tenth. This specimen consisted of CD4+ T cells from PBMCs cultured with HCoV-NL63 spike peptides, obtained before COVID-19 vaccination. Receptors originate from a human donor who received a COVID-19 vaccine.

V is TRBV7-6 and J is TRBJ2-5; no clear D gene. V was cut by 3 bases and J by 1 base, with 18 bases left in between. The CDR3 extends over 17 amino acids. Germline V gene data show CDR1 as SGHVS and CDR2 as FNYEAQ. For the CDR3, the DNA is TGTGCCAGCAGCTTGAATGGACGCGTTTCGAGCCAAGAGACCCAGTACTTC. Protein product: CASSLNGRVSSQETQYF. The full variable domain, completed using reference TRBV7-6 and TRBJ2-5, is GAGVSQSPRYKVTKRGQDVALRCDPISGHVSLYWYRQALGQGPEFLTYFNYEAQQDKSGLPNDRFSAERPEGSISTLTIQRTEQRDSAMYRCASSLNGRVSSQETQYFGPGTRLLVL.

The chain carries TRBV3-1 (or the pseudogene TRBV3-2) and TRBJ1-1; the D gene is possibly TRBD1 (5 bases). The CDR3 runs 14 residues. V was clipped by 5 bases and J by 0 bases, with 10 bases between them. Germline values: CDR1 LGHDT, CDR2 YNNKEL (reference sequence). Here the CDR3 DNA reads TGTGCCAGCAGCTCAGTAGGGGTGAACACTGAAGCTTTCTTT. Encoded protein: CASSSVGVNTEAFF.

The chain employs TRBV4-1 and TRBJ2-5; D not certain. The germline CDR1 and CDR2 sequences are MGHRA and YSYEKL. V gave up 3 bases and J gave up 2 bases, with 16 bases separating them. The CDR3 is 16 residues long. CDR3: CASSHLPLGSQETQYF. The CDR3 DNA reads TGCGCCAGCAGCCACCTCCCATTAGGATCGCAAGAGACCCAGTACTTC.

This chain uses TRBV5-4 with TRBJ1-1; D gene unclear. Trimming took off 0 bases at V and 0 bases at J, with 9 bases between the two ends. CDR3 length: 15 residues. Germline V gene sequence: CDR1 SGHNT, CDR2 YYREEE (reference sequence). As DNA, the CDR3 is TGTGCCAGCAGCTTGGCCGTCGGAATGAACACTGAAGCTTTCTTT. It yields the protein CASSLAVGMNTEAFF.

V usage is TRBV18 and J usage is TRBJ1-6, with 9 bases lining up with TRBD1. The CDR3 is made up of 13 amino acids. With V trimmed by 2 bases and J by 10 bases, 0 bases remained unmatched. CDR1 and CDR2 (germline): KGHSH, LQKENI. Here the CDR3 reads CASSPDRGSPLHF. The CDR3 DNA sequence: TGTGCCAGCTCACCAGACAGGGGGTCACCCCTCCACTTT.

The CDR3 region is CASRKNTEAFF. CDR3 nucleotide sequence: TGTGCCAGCAGAAAGAACACTGAAGCTTTCTTT. This chain connects TRBV6-5 to TRBJ1-1, with unresolved D. Germline assignment: CDR1 MNHEY and CDR2 SVGAGI. There are 11 residues in the CDR3. V was clipped by 6 bases and J by 1 base, with 3 bases between them.

V is TRBV7-9 and J is TRBJ1-6; D is undetermined. The V and J ends lost 4 bases and 6 bases respectively, with 13 bases between them. CDR1 SEHNR and CDR2 FQNEAQ come from the germline V gene (reference sequence). CDR3 length: 15 residues. The CDR3 loop is CASSSLEGVNSPLHF. CDR3 bases: TGTGCCAGCAGCTCCCTGGAGGGTGTTAATTCACCCCTCCACTTT. Supplemented by reference TRBV7-9 and TRBJ1-6, the full variable domain reads DTGVSQNPRHKITKRGQNVTFRCDPISEHNRLYWYRQTLGQGPEFLTYFQNEAQLEKSRLLSDRFSAERPKGSFSTLEIQRTEQGDSAMYLCASSSLEGVNSPLHFGNGTRLTVT.

The count of this clone is one. This chain connects TRBV6-5 to TRBJ2-7, with D uncertain. The V gene's germline CDR1 is MNHEY and CDR2 SVGAGI. This CDR3 comprises 12 residues. Trimming removed 6 bases from V and 3 bases from J, with 9 bases in between. CDR3 sequence reads: CASSAGYYEQYF. The DNA for the CDR3 is TGTGCCAGCAGCGCAGGTTACTACGAGCAGTACTTC.

The rearrangement links TRBV5-5 to TRBJ2-3; D gene ambiguous. CDR1 SGHKS and CDR2 YYEKEE come from the germline V gene (reference sequence). V was cut by 4 bases and J by 2 bases, with 14 bases left in between. This CDR3 spans 15 amino acids. The CDR3 spells CASSPATRPTDTQYF. In DNA form, the CDR3 reads TGTGCCAGCAGCCCAGCAACGAGGCCCACAGATACGCAGTATTTT.

CDR3 amino acids: CASSVIGLADYEQYF. In nucleotides, the CDR3 is TGTGCCAGCAGTGTTATCGGACTAGCGGACTACGAGCAGTACTTC. The J gene is TRBJ2-7, the V gene TRBV2; 10 positions match TRBD2. The V gene end was trimmed by 4 bases and the J gene end by 3 bases; junction bases not matched to a gene: 6. The CDR3 is made up of 15 amino acids. CDR1 and CDR2 (germline): SNHLY, FYNNEI.

The chain uses TRBV27 and TRBJ2-7, with D perhaps TRBD1 (6 bases). The CDR3 contains 14 residues. Germline CDR1 is MNHEY and CDR2 is SMNVEV (reference sequence). The V and J ends lost 0 bases and 1 base respectively, with 7 bases between them. The CDR3, as DNA: TGTGCCAGCAGTTTATCCGGACAGTCCTACGAGCAGTACTTC. Amino acids: CASSLSGQSYEQYF.

V usage is TRBV6-6 and J usage is TRBJ2-7, with D tentatively TRBD1 (6 bases). Per the germline V gene, CDR1 is MNHNY and CDR2 is SVGAGI (reference sequence). This CDR3 spans 12 amino acids. Trimming shortened V by 5 bases and J by 3 bases, and 8 bases separated the two germline ends. DNA of the CDR3: TGTGCCAGCAGTACGACAGGCTACGAGCAGTACTTC. It specifies CASSTTGYEQYF.

The chain employs TRBV5-4 and TRBJ1-5; D gene unclear. Germline V CDR1 and CDR2: SGHNT, YYREEE (reference sequence). The CDR3 has 12 amino acids. Trimming took 0 bases from V and 7 from J, leaving 5 bases between them. The DNA for the CDR3 is TGTGCCAGCAGCTTGGACACGCAGCCCCAGCATTTT. Translated, it gives CASSLDTQPQHF.

This chain uses TRBV4-1 with TRBJ2-7; D perhaps matches TRBD2 (5 bases). The CDR3 runs 19 residues. Trimming removed 0 bases from V and 2 bases from J, with 23 bases in between. CDR1 is MGHRA, CDR2 YSYEKL, per germline. Here the CDR3 reads CASSQDPGKARRLTYEQYF. The CDR3 DNA is TGCGCCAGCAGCCAAGACCCCGGGAAAGCGCGGAGGCTGACCTACGAGCAGTACTTC.

This rearrangement joins TRBV10-1 to TRBJ2-7, with 7 bases lining up with TRBD2. Germline CDR1 reads WNHNN; CDR2 reads SYGVQD (reference sequence). V gave up 3 bases and J gave up 3 bases; unmatched junction bases: 11. This CDR3 contains 16 residues. Written as DNA, the CDR3 is TGCGCCAGCAGTGATGTCGGCGGGAGCACGGTCTACGAGCAGTACTTC. Translating gives CASSDVGGSTVYEQYF.